Listed below are T cell receptor beta chains from one sample, sequenced in a study of T cell responses to AZD1222 COVID-19 vaccine. Data came from immunoSEQ multiplex PCR; TCRdb stores just in-frame clones and leaves some out. This sample has roughly 150,000 clones, with about 88% found just once. The material sequenced was peripheral blood, taken after recovery from COVID-19. The receptors here all came from an adult who had recovered from COVID-19. Both conserved end residues are part of each CDR3. A D gene is named only where the DNA matches it firmly. Not every row has a clone size; where given, it reads once, few, many or a size class.

V gene: TRBV4-3; D gene: NA; J gene: TRBJ1-1; clone size: few; CDR3 DNA: TGCGCCAGCAGCCAAGAGGGGCTCTTGAACACTGAAGCTTTCTTT; CDR3 protein: CASSQEGLLNTEAFF
V gene: TRBV4-1; D gene: TRBD1; J gene: TRBJ1-2; clone size: NA; CDR3 DNA: TGCGCCAGCAGCCACCTTGGACAGGGCGTGGGCTATGGCTACACCTTC; CDR3 protein: CASSHLGQGVGYGYTF
V gene: TRBV28; D gene: TRBD1; J gene: TRBJ1-2; clone size: NA; CDR3 DNA: TGTGCCAGCAGGTCGACAGGGATCACATATGGCTACACCTTC; CDR3 protein: CASRSTGITYGYTF
V gene: TRBV7-9; D gene: NA; J gene: TRBJ1-1; clone size: NA; CDR3 DNA: TGTGCCAGCAGCCTCTCTATCAGAGAAGCTTTCTTT; CDR3 protein: CASSLSIREAFF
V gene: TRBV2; D gene: NA; J gene: TRBJ1-3; clone size: NA; CDR3 DNA: TGTGCCAGCAGTGTTCGAAACACCATATATTTT; CDR3 protein: CASSVRNTIYF
V gene: TRBV6-5; D gene: TRBD1; J gene: TRBJ1-2; clone size: NA; CDR3 DNA: TGTGCCAGCAGTTACACGGCAGGGGGGGAGAACTATGGCTACACCTTC; CDR3 protein: CASSYTAGGENYGYTF
V gene: TRBV2; D gene: NA; J gene: TRBJ2-1; clone size: NA; CDR3 DNA: TGTGCCAGCATCAGGGGCTCTGCAGGGAATGAGCAGTTCTTC; CDR3 protein: CASIRGSAGNEQFF
V gene: TRBV7-3; D gene: NA; J gene: TRBJ1-1; clone size: NA; CDR3 DNA: TGTGCCAGCAGCTCGGGCACTGAAGCTTTCTTT; CDR3 protein: CASSSGTEAFF
V gene: TRBV19; D gene: NA; J gene: TRBJ2-1; clone size: NA; CDR3 DNA: TGTGCCAGTAGTATTCAGTGGGGGCGGTACAATGAGCAGTTCTTC; CDR3 protein: CASSIQWGRYNEQFF
V gene: TRBV27; D gene: NA; J gene: TRBJ1-5; clone size: NA; CDR3 DNA: TGTGCCAGCAGCCCCTTCGGGGGCCATAGCAATCAGCCCCAGCATTTT; CDR3 protein: CASSPFGGHSNQPQHF
V gene: TRBV14; D gene: TRBD1; J gene: TRBJ1-2; clone size: NA; CDR3 DNA: TGTGCCAGCAGCCCTCTGACAGGGACGACCTATGGCTACACCTTC; CDR3 protein: CASSPLTGTTYGYTF
V gene: TRBV29-1; D gene: TRBD1; J gene: TRBJ2-7; clone size: NA; CDR3 DNA: TGCAGCGGGACAGGGGGGGACGAGCAGTACTTC; CDR3 protein: CSGTGGDEQYF
V gene: TRBV7-9; D gene: NA; J gene: TRBJ2-2; clone size: NA; CDR3 DNA: TGTGCCAGCAGCTCCCCCTCCCGGAGGTGGACCGGGGAGCTGTTTTTT; CDR3 protein: CASSSPSRRWTGELFF
V gene: TRBV29-1; D gene: TRBD2; J gene: TRBJ2-1; clone size: NA; CDR3 DNA: TGCAGCGTTGAAGTATTGCCAGGACTAGCGGGAGGATCCTACAATGAGCAGTTCTTC; CDR3 protein: CSVEVLPGLAGGSYNEQFF
V gene: TRBV5-1; D gene: NA; J gene: TRBJ2-7; clone size: NA; CDR3 DNA: TGCGCCAGCAGCTTGGGACAGGGAGGCGAGCAGTACTTC; CDR3 protein: CASSLGQGGEQYF
V gene: TRBV6-1; D gene: NA; J gene: TRBJ1-1; clone size: few; CDR3 DNA: TGTGCCAGCAGTGAAAACAGCCTCAACTTGAACACTGAAGCTTTCTTT; CDR3 protein: CASSENSLNLNTEAFF
V gene: TRBV19; D gene: TRBD1; J gene: TRBJ1-4; clone size: NA; CDR3 DNA: TGTGCCAGTACCAAGGACAGGGGATGGGATGAAAAACTGTTTTTT; CDR3 protein: CASTKDRGWDEKLFF
V gene: TRBV5-1; D gene: TRBD2; J gene: TRBJ2-3; clone size: NA; CDR3 DNA: TGCGCCAGCAGCGGTGGACTAGCGGGGCGCACAGATACGCAGTATTTT; CDR3 protein: CASSGGLAGRTDTQYF
V gene: TRBV5-6; D gene: NA; J gene: TRBJ2-3; clone size: NA; CDR3 DNA: TGTGCCAGCACAACACAGGGAGCTAGCACAGATACGCAGTATTTT; CDR3 protein: CASTTQGASTDTQYF
V gene: TRBV4-2; D gene: NA; J gene: TRBJ1-1; clone size: NA; CDR3 DNA: TGTGCCAGCAGCCAAGACGAGGGCGGGACGGCTTTCTTT; CDR3 protein: CASSQDEGGTAFF
V gene: TRBV5-4; D gene: NA; J gene: TRBJ2-6; clone size: once; CDR3 DNA: TGTGCCAGCAGCGTGCAGGAATCTGGGGCCAACGTCCTGACTTTC; CDR3 protein: CASSVQESGANVLTF
V gene: TRBV2; D gene: NA; J gene: TRBJ1-5; clone size: NA; CDR3 DNA: TGTGCCAGCAGTGAGGGGCAGATCAGGCAGCCCCAGCATTTT; CDR3 protein: CASSEGQIRQPQHF
V gene: TRBV27; D gene: TRBD1; J gene: TRBJ2-7; clone size: NA; CDR3 DNA: TGTGCCAGCAGTTTGAGTGGACAGGGAACACGCGAGCAGTACTTC; CDR3 protein: CASSLSGQGTREQYF
V gene: TRBV9; D gene: NA; J gene: TRBJ2-5; clone size: NA; CDR3 DNA: TGTGCCAGCAGCGTATCCCTATCCCAAGAGACCCAGTACTTC; CDR3 protein: CASSVSLSQETQYF
V gene: TRBV7-3; D gene: TRBD1; J gene: TRBJ2-7; clone size: once; CDR3 DNA: TGTGCCAGCAGCTCGGACAGACAGGGCGAGCAGTACTTC; CDR3 protein: CASSSDRQGEQYF
V gene: TRBV20-1; D gene: NA; J gene: TRBJ2-3; clone size: NA; CDR3 DNA: TGCAGGAGGGCCGATACGCAGTATTTT; CDR3 protein: CRRADTQYF
V gene: TRBV20-1; D gene: TRBD1; J gene: TRBJ1-5; clone size: NA; CDR3 DNA: TGCAGTGCTAGTGGAGGGACAGCATATAGCAATCAGCCCCAGCATTTT; CDR3 protein: CSASGGTAYSNQPQHF
V gene: TRBV7-3; D gene: NA; J gene: TRBJ1-1; clone size: once; CDR3 DNA: TGTGCCAGCAGCCTTAGTACAGCGAACACTGAAGCTTTCTTT; CDR3 protein: CASSLSTANTEAFF
V gene: TRBV4-2; D gene: NA; J gene: TRBJ1-1; clone size: NA; CDR3 DNA: TGTGCCAGCAGCCAAGATATGGCAGGAGACACTGAAGCTTTCTTT; CDR3 protein: CASSQDMAGDTEAFF
V gene: TRBV5-1; D gene: NA; J gene: TRBJ2-5; clone size: NA; CDR3 DNA: TGCGCCAGCAGCTGGACCTGGTTCGAGACCCAGTACTTC; CDR3 protein: CASSWTWFETQYF
V gene: TRBV28; D gene: NA; J gene: TRBJ2-3; clone size: NA; CDR3 DNA: TGTGCCAGCAGTTCCCCTGGGAGGACGTGGTACACAGATACGCAGTATTTT; CDR3 protein: CASSSPGRTWYTDTQYF
V gene: TRBV21-1; D gene: NA; J gene: TRBJ2-4; clone size: NA; CDR3 DNA: TGTGCCAGCAGCAAAGGGACAGCCGGAAACATTCAGTACTTC; CDR3 protein: CASSKGTAGNIQYF
V gene: TRBV6-2/TRBV6-3; D gene: NA; J gene: TRBJ1-4; clone size: NA; CDR3 DNA: TGTGCCAGCAGTTATCCCACAGGAGTTAATGAAAAACTGTTTTTT; CDR3 protein: CASSYPTGVNEKLFF
V gene: TRBV7-8; D gene: NA; J gene: TRBJ2-2; clone size: NA; CDR3 DNA: TGTGCCAGCAGCCACCGGGACTTGAACACCGGGGAGCTGTTTTTT; CDR3 protein: CASSHRDLNTGELFF
V gene: TRBV5-4; D gene: NA; J gene: TRBJ2-7; clone size: NA; CDR3 DNA: TGTGCCAGCAGCCCGCAGGGGCCCTCCTACGAGCAGTACTTC; CDR3 protein: CASSPQGPSYEQYF
V gene: TRBV6-5; D gene: NA; J gene: TRBJ1-4; clone size: NA; CDR3 DNA: TGTGCCAGCAGCAATCCGGGGGCAAAACTGTTTTTT; CDR3 protein: CASSNPGAKLFF
V gene: TRBV7-9; D gene: TRBD1; J gene: TRBJ2-7; clone size: NA; CDR3 DNA: TGTGCCAGCAGCACCCGGGACAGGGGGAACGAGCAGTACTTC; CDR3 protein: CASSTRDRGNEQYF
V gene: TRBV6-5; D gene: NA; J gene: TRBJ1-3; clone size: NA; CDR3 DNA: TGTGCCAGCATCCAACCGGGGGGGTCTGGAAACACCATATATTTT; CDR3 protein: CASIQPGGSGNTIYF
V gene: TRBV6-5; D gene: TRBD1; J gene: TRBJ2-7; clone size: NA; CDR3 DNA: TGTGCCAGCAGAGGACAGGGAAGGGGGGAGCAGTACTTC; CDR3 protein: CASRGQGRGEQYF
V gene: TRBV15; D gene: TRBD1; J gene: TRBJ1-3; clone size: NA; CDR3 DNA: TGTGCCACCAGCACTGGACAGGCAGGAAACACCATATATTTT; CDR3 protein: CATSTGQAGNTIYF
V gene: TRBV24-1; D gene: TRBD1; J gene: TRBJ1-2; clone size: NA; CDR3 DNA: TGTGCCACCAGTGATACAAGGACAGGGTTAATCGATGGCTACACCTTC; CDR3 protein: CATSDTRTGLIDGYTF
V gene: TRBV27; D gene: TRBD1; J gene: TRBJ2-3; clone size: many; CDR3 DNA: TGTGCCAGCAGGGACAGGGGGCTCGCAGATACGCAGTATTTT; CDR3 protein: CASRDRGLADTQYF
V gene: TRBV18; D gene: NA; J gene: TRBJ2-3; clone size: NA; CDR3 DNA: TGTGCCAGCTCAGCGGGGACAGATACGCAGTATTTT; CDR3 protein: CASSAGTDTQYF
V gene: TRBV2; D gene: NA; J gene: TRBJ2-4; clone size: once; CDR3 DNA: TGTGCCAGCAGTGTAAAAGCTCAGGCTATAGCCAAAAACATTCAGTACTTC; CDR3 protein: CASSVKAQAIAKNIQYF
V gene: TRBV19; D gene: NA; J gene: TRBJ1-1; clone size: NA; CDR3 DNA: TGTGCCAGTATGTCCTCATCTAAAGCTTTCTTT; CDR3 protein: CASMSSSKAFF
V gene: TRBV11-1; D gene: NA; J gene: TRBJ2-5; clone size: NA; CDR3 DNA: TGTGCCAGCAGCAGCCGACCATCACTTTTTCAAGAGACCCAGTACTTC; CDR3 protein: CASSSRPSLFQETQYF
V gene: TRBV4-1; D gene: TRBD2; J gene: TRBJ2-7; clone size: NA; CDR3 DNA: TGCGCCAGCAGCCTTCGCGGGGGGTTGAGCGAGCAGTACTTC; CDR3 protein: CASSLRGGLSEQYF
V gene: TRBV6-1; D gene: NA; J gene: TRBJ1-3; clone size: NA; CDR3 DNA: TGTGCCAGCAGTGAAGGTCGAGGAGATGGAAACACCATATATTTT; CDR3 protein: CASSEGRGDGNTIYF
V gene: TRBV19; D gene: NA; J gene: TRBJ1-2; clone size: NA; CDR3 DNA: TGTGCCAGTAGTTTCCCAGGAAGGGGAGCTAACTATGGCTACACCTTC; CDR3 protein: CASSFPGRGANYGYTF
V gene: TRBV2; D gene: TRBD1; J gene: TRBJ1-1; clone size: NA; CDR3 DNA: TGTGCCAGCAGGGGGGACAGGTCGAACACTGAAGCTTTCTTT; CDR3 protein: CASRGDRSNTEAFF
V gene: TRBV5-6; D gene: NA; J gene: TRBJ2-4; clone size: NA; CDR3 DNA: TGTGCCAGCAGCGTGGAAGACATTCAGTACTTC; CDR3 protein: CASSVEDIQYF
V gene: TRBV27; D gene: NA; J gene: TRBJ2-2; clone size: NA; CDR3 DNA: TGTGCCAGCAGCTATCACACCAACAGATACACCGGGGAGCTGTTTTTT; CDR3 protein: CASSYHTNRYTGELFF
V gene: TRBV28; D gene: NA; J gene: TRBJ1-4; clone size: NA; CDR3 DNA: TGTGCCAGCACCTCACTACAGGGTGAGGCGGAAAAACTGTTTTTT; CDR3 protein: CASTSLQGEAEKLFF
V gene: TRBV12-3/TRBV12-4; D gene: TRBD2; J gene: TRBJ2-5; clone size: NA; CDR3 DNA: TGTGCCACCTCGGGAGGGCGAGAGACCCAGTACTTC; CDR3 protein: CATSGGRETQYF